The T cell receptor (beta chain) described here comes from a study of cytomegalovirus exposure and HLA in healthy donors. Findings and caveats of the study: In a later analysis, TCR beta V- and J-gene trimming showed a link to a missense DCLRE1C variant. Analyzed later, association rates of TCRs varied across HLA loci, with DRB1 most and HLA-C fewest. In a later analysis, specific HLA alleles were associated with approximately 17,000 TCR beta sequences at a 0.05 false discovery rate.

The CDR3 contains 14 residues. Germline CDR1 and CDR2: SGHRS and YFSETQ. The ends lost 4 bases at V and 8 bases at J; junction bases unmatched: 6. On this clone: Its antigen is unknown.

The primer mix had 60 Vbeta and 13 Jbeta primers. Under the authors' procedure: In a later analysis, the count reached some 73 million unique TCR beta chains, with 9 million to 11 million shared. Here immunoSEQ multiplex PCR was the method, and the copy in TCRdb shows in-frame clones only, minus some. Clone size and the V and J calls come from that table; the DNA yielded D and trimming. The top ten hold about 8% of the sample, which has over 40,000 clones, about nine tenths seen once. This clonotype was sampled from a woman between 35 and 50 years old in good health and CMV-seropositive. The sample comprised PBMCs. The chain joins TRBV5-1 to TRBJ1-6; 7 bases line up with TRBD1. The CDR3 protein is CASSQGDTDSPLHF. The CDR3 nucleotides are TGCGCCAGCAGCCAGGGGGATACGGATTCACCCCTCCACTTT. Variable domain in full (rest from reference TRBV5-1 and TRBJ1-6): KAGVTQTPRYLIKTRGQQVTLSCSPISGHRSVSWYQQTPGQGLQFLFEYFSETQRNKGNFPGRFSGRQFSNSRSEMNVSTLELGDSALYLCASSQGDTDSPLHFGNGTRLTVT.